This TCR beta chain was found in a study of cytomegalovirus exposure and HLA in healthy donors. The CDR3 extends over 13 amino acids. CDR1 SGHRS and CDR2 YFSETQ come from the germline V gene. V trimming: 4 bases; J trimming: 7 bases; junction bases outside the gene matches: 5. A multiplex PCR was run with 60 Vbeta primers and 13 Jbeta primers. The table came from immunoSEQ multiplex PCR; TCRdb's copy has only in-frame clones and leaves some out. The sample yields roughly 230,000 clones, around 90% seen once. General observations from the study: Many donors shared some public TCRs, even though most TCR sequences were rare.

As concerns this clone: The antigen is undetermined.

The TCR sequence derives from a girl aged 2 to 10 in good health and CMV-seronegative. Material: PBMCs. The V gene is TRBV5-1, the J gene TRBJ2-1; TRBD1 agrees at 7 bases. The CDR3 loop reads CASSPTDRNEQFF. CDR3 DNA: TGCGCCAGCAGCCCAACGGACAGGAATGAGCAGTTCTTC.